The 31 T cell receptor beta chains below were found in one sample sequenced in a study of blood T cell repertoires in COVID-19. The protocol was immunoSEQ multiplex PCR, while the TCRdb copy is restricted to in-frame clones and leaves out a portion. This table has around 80,000 clones, over 65% appearing once. What was sequenced was peripheral blood. These receptors were collected from a man aged 50-60 years with active or convalescent COVID-19.

The V gene is TRBV5-1, the J gene TRBJ1-1, with TRBD1 as a possible D gene (5 bases). V dropped 1 base and J dropped 10 bases, with 17 bases sitting between them. CDR1 is SGHRS, CDR2 YFSETQ, per germline. CDR3 length: 14 residues. CDR3 loop: CASSLSGGDPRAFF. CDR3 sequence (DNA): TGCGCCAGCAGCTTGAGCGGAGGGGACCCAAGAGCTTTCTTT.

CDR3: CASRNAGGPEKLFF. As DNA, the CDR3 is TGTGCCAGCAGGAACGCGGGGGGACCAGAAAAACTGTTTTTT. The chain carries TRBV14 and TRBJ1-4; D might be TRBD1 (5 bases). The V end lost 6 bases, the J end lost 8 bases, and 16 bases lay between the germline ends. This CDR3 spans 14 amino acids. In germline, CDR1 is SGHDN, CDR2 FVKESK.

The rearrangement links TRBV3-1 (or the pseudogene TRBV3-2) to TRBJ1-2; D is unclear. Germline CDR1 is LGHDT and CDR2 is YNNKEL (reference sequence). The CDR3 contains 13 residues. V dropped 4 bases and J dropped 4 bases, with 10 bases sitting between them. The CDR3 DNA reads as TGTGCCAGCAGCCTCCGGGTCTTCTATGGCTACACCTTC. Translation: CASSLRVFYGYTF.

V is TRBV28 and J is TRBJ2-1; TRBD2 aligns across 8 bases. J lost 10 bases, V lost 8 bases, and 16 bases had no gene match. Germline V gene data show CDR1 as MDHEN and CDR2 as SYDVKM. CDR3 length: 15 residues. CDR3 loop: CASGILAGLLGEQFF. The CDR3 region has the DNA TGTGCCAGCGGGATCCTAGCGGGTCTACTGGGGGAGCAGTTCTTC.

This clone appeared a few times. This chain links TRBV4-3 with TRBJ1-6, with D tentatively TRBD1 (6 bases). Trimming cost V 1 base and J 8 bases, with 9 bases left between them. Germline CDR1 LGHNA, CDR2 YSLEER. The CDR3 loop spans 14 amino acids. CDR3 region: CASSQGDTYSPLHF. CDR3 DNA: TGCGCCAGCAGCCAAGGGGACACATATTCACCCCTCCACTTT.

This rearrangement joins TRBV12-5 to TRBJ1-4; D is unclear. Per the germline V gene, CDR1 is LGHNT and CDR2 is FRNRAP. CDR3 size: 13 residues. V lost 10 bases, J lost 8 bases, and 17 bases lay in between. CDR3 coding DNA: TGTGCTATGTCCTCGGGAGAAAGGGAAAAACTGTTTTTT. It codes for CAMSSGEREKLFF.

In its sample, this clone was seen once. J is TRBJ2-5 and V is TRBV5-1; 11 nucleotides align to TRBD2. The CDR3 loop spans 18 amino acids. J gave up 4 bases and V 0 bases, and 11 bases lay outside the gene matches. In germline, CDR1 is SGHRS, CDR2 YFSETQ. The CDR3 sequence is CASSLALAGGPSGETQYF. In DNA form, the CDR3 reads TGCGCCAGCAGCTTGGCTCTAGCGGGGGGCCCCTCCGGAGAGACCCAGTACTTC.

This chain joins TRBV11-3 and TRBJ2-2, with 10 bases fitting TRBD2. This CDR3 comprises 14 residues. CDR1 and CDR2 (germline): SGHNT, YENEEA. V shed 3 bases, J shed 7 bases, and the junction held 2 bases outside the gene matches. CDR3 amino acids: CASSLASGGGELFF. CDR3 DNA sequence: TGTGCCAGCAGCTTGGCTAGCGGGGGCGGGGAGCTGTTTTTT.

As for this clone: Its ends do not fully match the called genes, so a read error is possible. The chain carries TRBV5-1 and TRBJ1-6; D might be TRBD1 (5 bases). The CDR3 is 16 amino acids. Germline V CDR1 and CDR2: SGHRS, YFSETQ. CDR3 coding DNA: TGCGCCAACAGCTTGTTGGGGGGTTTAGATAATTCACCCCTCCACTTT. Translated: CANSLLGGLDNSPLHF.

This clone has just one count. V gene TRBV6-2 or TRBV6-3 combines with J gene TRBJ2-2; 7 nucleotides line up with TRBD1. The CDR3 loop spans 14 amino acids. The germline V gene has CDR1 MNHEY and CDR2 SVGEGT. V trimming: 5 bases; J trimming: 7 bases; junction bases outside the gene matches: 7. The CDR3 spells CASSNRQGIGELFF. In DNA, the CDR3 is TGTGCCAGCAGTAACAGACAGGGTATCGGGGAGCTGTTTTTT.

This clone has a handful of counts. The V gene is TRBV6-5, the J gene TRBJ2-7, with TRBD1 matching over 9 bases. The junction had 10 bases not matched to a gene; V was cut back by 7 bases and J by 6 bases. This CDR3 region has 14 residues. CDR1 and CDR2 (germline): MNHEY, SVGAGI. The CDR3 DNA reads as TGTGCCAGCACGCACCGGGACAGGGACGGCGAGCAGTACTTC. Protein sequence: CASTHRDRDGEQYF.

The chain uses TRBV6-1 and TRBJ2-3; a weak D match, TRBD1 (6 bases). CDR3 length equals 15 residues. Trimming pared 2 bases from V and 6 bases from J, leaving 15 bases between. CDR1 and CDR2 (germline): MNHNS, SASEGT. The CDR3 sequence is CASSELGTRADTQYF. As DNA, the CDR3 is TGTGCCAGCAGTGAACTGGGGACACGCGCCGATACGCAGTATTTT.

The chain has TRBV5-1 and TRBJ2-2; TRBD2 is a possible D gene (5 bases). Germline V gives CDR1 SGHRS, CDR2 YFSETQ. Trimming shortened V by 3 bases and J by 3 bases, and 6 bases separated the two germline ends. The CDR3 loop spans 13 amino acids. As DNA, the CDR3 is TGCGCCAGCAGCTCGGAGGACACCGGGGAGCTGTTTTTT. This codes for CASSSEDTGELFF.

The chain is built from TRBV6-6 and TRBJ1-5; 7 nucleotides match TRBD1. V was clipped by 6 bases and J by 2 bases; unmatched bases: 7. The CDR3 is made up of 15 amino acids. Per the germline V gene, CDR1 is MNHNY and CDR2 is SVGAGI (reference sequence). The CDR3 bases are TGTGCCAGCAGAGACAGGGAGGAGGGCAATCAGCCCCAGCATTTT. Its translation is CASRDREEGNQPQHF.

This chain links TRBV19 with TRBJ2-7; D gene ambiguous. This CDR3 is 13 amino acids long. CDR1 is LNHDA and CDR2 is SQIVND in the germline V gene (reference sequence). The ends were cut back, 3 bases at V and 2 bases at J, with 8 bases in the middle. CDR3 DNA: TGTGCCAGTAGTATGAGTCTGACCTACGAGCAGTACTTC. Residues: CASSMSLTYEQYF.

This clone was detected only a few times. This chain links TRBV5-1 with TRBJ2-7; TRBD1 might be the D (6 bases). Germline CDR1 and CDR2: SGHRS and YFSETQ. The CDR3 runs to 13 residues. V gave up 4 bases and J gave up 7 bases, with 15 bases separating them. The DNA for the CDR3 is TGCGCCAGCAGCCCTAACAGGGACGGTGAGCAGTACTTC. It specifies CASSPNRDGEQYF.

This chain uses TRBV11-1 with TRBJ1-6; D remains ambiguous. The germline CDR1 and CDR2 sequences are SGHAT and FQDESV (reference sequence). With 1 base removed from V and 9 bases from J, the gap between germline ends came to 13 bases. CDR3 length: 15 residues. This chain's CDR3 is CASSLGEAKVSPLHF. The CDR3 DNA is TGTGCCAGCAGCTTAGGGGAGGCGAAGGTTTCACCCCTCCACTTT.

This rearrangement joins TRBV12-5 to TRBJ2-7; D is perhaps TRBD1 (6 bases). Trimming took off 2 bases at V and 2 bases at J, with 10 bases between the two ends. The length of the CDR3 is 14 residues. CDR1 and CDR2 (germline): LGHNT, FRNRAP. CDR3 sequence reads: CASGLIGTPYEQYF. The CDR3 DNA sequence: TGTGCTAGTGGTTTGATTGGGACACCCTACGAGCAGTACTTC.

CDR3 sequence reads: CASSQDMIGPLHF. CDR3 coding DNA: TGCGCCAGCAGCCAAGATATGATCGGACCCCTCCACTTT. The chain carries TRBV4-3 and TRBJ1-6; D is unresolved. The germline V gene encodes CDR1 LGHNA and CDR2 YSLEER. V was clipped by 0 bases and J by 12 bases, with 9 bases between them. The CDR3 totals 13 residues.

The V gene is TRBV5-8, the J gene TRBJ1-5; D unresolved. V was trimmed by 4 bases and J by 6 bases, leaving 14 bases between them. This CDR3 comprises 14 residues. Looked up from germline, CDR1 is SGHTS and CDR2 is YDEGEE. The CDR3 nucleotides are TGTGCCAGCAGCCCCATGGCAGGTCGTCAGCCCCAGCATTTT. Its protein product is CASSPMAGRQPQHF. The variable domain in full, completed from reference TRBV5-8 and TRBJ1-5, reads EAGVTQSPTHLIKTRGQQATLRCSPISGHTSVYWYQQALGLGLQFLLWYDEGEERNRGNFPPRFSGRQFPNYSSELNVNALELEDSALYLCASSPMAGRQPQHFGDGTRLSIL.

J is TRBJ1-6 and V is TRBV7-3; no clear D. Germline V gene sequence: CDR1 SGHTA, CDR2 FQGTGA. V lost 1 base and J lost 8, with 9 bases in between. This CDR3 has 14 amino acids. The CDR3 region has the DNA TGTGCCAGCAGCTTAAGAGGGAGTTATTCACCCCTCCACTTT. Protein: CASSLRGSYSPLHF.

The rearrangement uses TRBV12-5 and TRBJ2-5, with a weak D call TRBD1 (6 bases). CDR3 length equals 12 residues. CDR1 is LGHNT, CDR2 FRNRAP, per germline. V dropped 8 bases and J dropped 4 bases, with 11 bases sitting between them. CDR3 residues: CASPGVRETQYF. DNA for the CDR3: TGTGCTAGTCCAGGGGTAAGAGAGACCCAGTACTTC.

This rearrangement joins TRBV19 to TRBJ1-1, with 9 bases aligning to TRBD1. V lost 5 bases and J lost 7; bases outside the gene matches: 5. The CDR3 runs 13 residues. The germline V gene encodes CDR1 LNHDA and CDR2 SQIVND (reference sequence). CDR3 DNA sequence: TGTGCCAGTAGTGTGGGACAGGGAAATGAAGCTTTCTTT. It translates to CASSVGQGNEAFF.

This chain uses TRBV18 with TRBJ2-1, with D perhaps TRBD2 (6 bases). The CDR3 contains 17 residues. Germline CDR1 and CDR2: KGHSH and LQKENI. V was clipped by 2 bases and J by 3 bases, with 17 bases between them. CDR3 coding DNA: TGTGCCAGCTCACCAATCATCCTAGGGAGGAGCTACAATGAGCAGTTCTTC. It specifies CASSPIILGRSYNEQFF.

The chain employs TRBV7-6 and TRBJ2-5; TRBD2 aligns across 12 bases. The J segment lost 7 bases and the V segment lost 0 bases, leaving 6 bases of the junction unmatched. The CDR3 has 16 residues. In germline, CDR1 is SGHVS, CDR2 FNYEAQ. The CDR3 is CASSLARTSGAVTQYF. The CDR3 nucleotides read TGTGCCAGCAGCTTAGCCCGGACTAGCGGGGCCGTGACCCAGTACTTC.

This sequence joins TRBV7-2 and TRBJ2-1; 13 bases fit TRBD2. Looked up from germline, CDR1 is SGHTA and CDR2 is FQGNSA. The V segment lost 5 bases and the J segment 5 bases; nucleotides outside the gene matches: 6. This CDR3 comprises 16 residues. CDR3 DNA: TGTGCCAGCAGCCCGTGGACTAGCGGGGGTAACAATGAGCAGTTCTTC. Its translation is CASSPWTSGGNNEQFF.

This clone appeared a single time. The chain employs TRBV27 and TRBJ2-2; maybe TRBD2 (6 bases). The germline gives CDR1 MNHEY, CDR2 SMNVEV (reference sequence). The V end lost 6 bases, the J end lost 2 bases, and 22 bases lay between the germline ends. The CDR3 is 18 amino acids. CDR3 DNA sequence: TGTGCCAGCAGGCCCTTTGGGGGACTCCTACTCAACACCGGGGAGCTGTTTTTT. Its translation: CASRPFGGLLLNTGELFF.

The rearrangement uses TRBV6-1 and TRBJ1-2, with 10 nucleotides matching TRBD1. V dropped 5 bases and J dropped 6; count of bases not matched to a gene: 6. This CDR3 region has 14 residues. CDR1 is MNHNS, CDR2 SASEGT, per germline. The CDR3 region is CASSSGQGVDGYTF. CDR3 sequence (DNA): TGTGCCAGCAGTTCCGGACAGGGGGTAGATGGCTACACCTTC.

A few counts support this clone. The chain is built from TRBV19 and TRBJ1-4, with D perhaps matching TRBD1 (5 bases). Trimming left V 7 bases short and J 3 bases short, with 18 bases between. The V gene's germline CDR1 is LNHDA and CDR2 SQIVND (reference sequence). The CDR3 has 16 amino acids. CDR3 nucleotide sequence: TGTGCCAGTACCCCATGGGGCCGGCGATCTAATGAAAAACTGTTTTTT. It translates to CASTPWGRRSNEKLFF.

CDR3: CAISGTGLMNTEAFF. In nucleotides, the CDR3 is TGTGCCATCAGTGGGACAGGCCTGATGAACACTGAAGCTTTCTTT. The rearrangement uses TRBV10-3 and TRBJ1-1; TRBD1 matches 7 bases. Trimming at V came to 4 bases and at J to 0 bases, leaving 5 bases not matched to a gene. Germline V CDR1 and CDR2: ENHRY, SYGVKD. The CDR3 sequence is 15 residues long.

This clone was picked up a small number of times. The chain is built from TRBV5-4 and TRBJ1-3; 8 nucleotides agree with TRBD1. The CDR3 is made up of 14 amino acids. CDR1 and CDR2 from the germline V gene are SGHNT and YYREEE (reference sequence). J gave up 6 bases and V 4 bases, and 6 bases lay outside the gene matches. CDR3 residues: CASSLDRGKNTIYF. CDR3 nucleotides: TGTGCCAGCAGCCTAGACAGGGGCAAAAACACCATATATTTT. Full variable domain (missing parts from reference TRBV5-4 and TRBJ1-3): ETGVTQSPTHLIKTRGQQVTLRCSSQSGHNTVSWYQQALGQGPQFIFQYYREEENGRGNFPPRFSGLQFPNYSSELNVNALELDDSALYLCASSLDRGKNTIYFGEGSWLTVV.